This is a list of T cell receptor beta chains from one sample in a study of post-analysis software for immune sequencing data. From the PCR reads, TCRdb called clonotypes with MiXCR, one entry per CDR3 protein. This sample carries over 700,000 distinct CDR3 sequences, roughly 30% of them seen once, and the ten largest clones take roughly 0.54%. Sequencing was performed on blood. The receptors were gathered from a girl between 5 and 17 years old with multiple sclerosis. CDR3s include the opening cysteine and the closing phenylalanine or tryptophan. The D gene is left open where the match is weak. Clone size is shown for a subset of rows, as once, few, many or a class of expanded clone.

J gene	D gene	clone size	V gene	CDR3 protein	CDR3 DNA
TRBJ2-3	-	-	TRBV2	CASSEARRRDTDTQYF	TGTGCCAGCAGTGAAGCGCGTCGGCGGGACACAGATACGCAGTATTTT
TRBJ2-1	TRBD2	-	TRBV5-6	CASSLAASGRVKQFF	TGTGCCAGCAGCTTGGCGGCTAGCGGGAGAGTCAAGCAGTTCTTC
TRBJ1-1	-	-	TRBV4-1	CASSQEGKMGTEAFF	TGCGCCAGCAGCCAAGAGGGCAAGATGGGCACTGAAGCTTTCTTT
TRBJ2-3	TRBD1	few	TRBV9	CASSVGQGGTDTQYF	TGTGCCAGCAGCGTAGGCCAGGGGGGCACAGATACGCAGTATTTT
TRBJ1-5	-	-	TRBV4-2	CASSPVGGPNQPQHF	TGTGCCAGCAGCCCCGTAGGGGGGCCTAATCAGCCCCAGCATTTT
TRBJ1-6	-	few	TRBV7-9	CASSPLIGGDLHF	TGTGCCAGCAGCCCACTTATAGGCGGAGACCTCCACTTT
TRBJ2-4	-	-	TRBV20-1	CSAREHRAKNIQYF	TGCAGTGCTAGAGAGCACAGAGCCAAAAACATTCAGTACTTC
TRBJ2-1	TRBD2	few	TRBV20-1	CSARGLAGWQFF	TGCAGTGCTAGAGGTCTAGCGGGATGGCAGTTCTTC
TRBJ2-5	-	many	TRBV7-9	CASSRGLEETQYF	TGTGCCAGCAGCCGAGGTCTGGAAGAGACCCAGTACTTC
TRBJ2-5	TRBD1	-	TRBV27	CASSLRTGGKETQYF	TGTGCCAGCAGTCTAAGGACAGGGGGTAAAGAGACCCAGTACTTC
TRBJ1-5	-	-	TRBV6-1	CASSRIRGYDQPQHF	TGTGCCAGCAGTCGGATTCGGGGGTATGATCAGCCCCAGCATTTT
TRBJ2-7	-	-	TRBV7-2	CAIQTDSYEQYF	TGTGCCATTCAAACGGATTCCTACGAGCAGTACTTC
TRBJ1-4	-	few	TRBV20-1	CSARDAGDPNEKLFF	TGCAGTGCTAGAGATGCGGGGGATCCTAATGAAAAACTGTTTTTT
TRBJ1-5	TRBD1	few	TRBV6-2/TRBV6-3	CASSSRTGFLGNQPQHF	TGTGCCAGCAGTTCCCGGACAGGATTCCTTGGGAATCAGCCCCAGCATTTT
TRBJ1-6	-	-	TRBV10-3	CAISAGAGVGSPLHF	TGTGCCATCAGTGCAGGGGCAGGGGTTGGTTCACCCCTCCACTTT
TRBJ2-1	TRBD1	few	TRBV20-1	CSARDLTGFNEQFF	TGCAGTGCTAGAGACTTGACAGGGTTCAATGAGCAGTTCTTC